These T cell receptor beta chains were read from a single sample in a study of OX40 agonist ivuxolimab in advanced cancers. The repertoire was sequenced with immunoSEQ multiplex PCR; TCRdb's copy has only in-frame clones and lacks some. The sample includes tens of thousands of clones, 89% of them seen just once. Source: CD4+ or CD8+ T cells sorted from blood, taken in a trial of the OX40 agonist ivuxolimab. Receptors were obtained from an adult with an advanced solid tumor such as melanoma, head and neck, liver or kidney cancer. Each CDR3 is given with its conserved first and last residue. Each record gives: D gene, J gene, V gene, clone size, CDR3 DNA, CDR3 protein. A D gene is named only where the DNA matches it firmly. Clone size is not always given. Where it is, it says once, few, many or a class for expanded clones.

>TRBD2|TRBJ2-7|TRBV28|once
TGTGCCAGCACTGGACTAGCGGGATGGTACGAGCAGTACTTC
CASTGLAGWYEQYF
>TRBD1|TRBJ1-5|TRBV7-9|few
TGTGCCAGCAGCCCGGGACAGGGGAACAATCAGCCCCAGCATTTT
CASSPGQGNNQPQHF
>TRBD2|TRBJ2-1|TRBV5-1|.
TGCGCCAGCAGCTCCCTAGCGGGGTCCTACAATGAGCAGTTCTTC
CASSSLAGSYNEQFF
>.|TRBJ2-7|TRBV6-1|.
TGTGCCAGCAGTGAGGTTCAGCCCTACGAGCAGTACTTC
CASSEVQPYEQYF
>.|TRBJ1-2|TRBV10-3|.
TGTGCCATCAGTGAGGCAGGGGCACTTGGGTACACCTTC
CAISEAGALGYTF
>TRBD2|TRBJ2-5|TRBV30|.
TGTGCCTGGAGTCGCCCGGGGGGATCGGAGACCCAGTACTTC
CAWSRPGGSETQYF
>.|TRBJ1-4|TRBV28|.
TGTGCCAGCAGTTTATCCAGGACTAATGAAAAACTGTTTTTT
CASSLSRTNEKLFF
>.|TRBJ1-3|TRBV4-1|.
TGCGCCAGCAGCCAACTTTTACAGGTTAACTCTGGAAACACCATATATTTT
CASSQLLQVNSGNTIYF
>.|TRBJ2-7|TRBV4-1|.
TGCGCCAGCACCCCTGGGGCAGGGGAGTCCTACGAGCAGTACTTC
CASTPGAGESYEQYF
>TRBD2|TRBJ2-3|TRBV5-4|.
TGTGCCAGCAGCTTGCGACTAGCGGGAGGGGGCACAGATACGCAGTATTTT
CASSLRLAGGGTDTQYF
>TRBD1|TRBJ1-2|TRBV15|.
TGTGCCACCAGCGGCCGACCTGGAGGGGGCAGGAATTATGGCTACACCTTC
CATSGRPGGGRNYGYTF
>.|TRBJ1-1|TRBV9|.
TGTGCCAGCAGGCGAGCAGGGAACACTGAAGCTTTCTTT
CASRRAGNTEAFF
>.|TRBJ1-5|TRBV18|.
TGTGCCAGCTCACCACCCAATCAGCCCCAGCATTTT
CASSPPNQPQHF
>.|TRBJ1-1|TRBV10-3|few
TGTGCCATCAGTGAGTCGAAACAGGCTGAAGCTTTCTTT
CAISESKQAEAFF
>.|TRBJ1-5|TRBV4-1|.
TGCGCCAGCAGCCAGGCCCAAACGGGACAGCCCCAGCATTTT
CASSQAQTGQPQHF
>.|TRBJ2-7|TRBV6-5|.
TGTGCCACCCGAGGAGGGGGGTCCTACGAGCAGTACTTC
CATRGGGSYEQYF
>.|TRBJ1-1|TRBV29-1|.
TGCAGCGTTGAACTCGCAGAACTGAACACTGAAGCTTTCTTT
CSVELAELNTEAFF
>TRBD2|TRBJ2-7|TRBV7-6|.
TGTGCCAGCAGCTTATCGCAAAGCGGGGGGTGGCAGTACTTC
CASSLSQSGGWQYF
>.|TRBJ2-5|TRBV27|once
TGTGCCAGCAGTTTAGGGGGTCTCTTAGAGACCCAGTACTTC
CASSLGGLLETQYF
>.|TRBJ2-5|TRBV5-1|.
TGCGCCAGCAGCCCAACGAGGCCCGTCGAGGAGACCCAGTACTTC
CASSPTRPVEETQYF
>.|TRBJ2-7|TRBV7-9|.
TGTGCCAGCAGCTTAGGCCTCGCCCACGAGCAGTACTTC
CASSLGLAHEQYF
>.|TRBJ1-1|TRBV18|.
TGTGCCAGCTCACCCTCGATGAACACTGAAGCTTTCTTT
CASSPSMNTEAFF
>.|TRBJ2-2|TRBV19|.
TGTGCCAGCAGAGTGGTGTCGGACACCGGGGAGCTGTTTTTT
CASRVVSDTGELFF
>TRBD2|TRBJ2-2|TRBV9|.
TGTGCCAGCACGGGGGGTCCAGAGGGCGGGGAGCTGTTTTTT
CASTGGPEGGELFF
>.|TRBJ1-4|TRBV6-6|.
TGTGCCAGCAGTTACGGGGAGACAGACGGTGAAAAACTGTTTTTT
CASSYGETDGEKLFF
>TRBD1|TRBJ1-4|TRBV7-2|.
TGTGCCAGCAGTCTAGTGGGGACAGCGGCAAATGAAAAACTGTTTTTT
CASSLVGTAANEKLFF
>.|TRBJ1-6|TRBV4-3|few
TGCGCCAGCAGCCAAGAAACGGCGTATTCACCCCTCCACTTT
CASSQETAYSPLHF
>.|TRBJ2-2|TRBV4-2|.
TGTGCCAGCAGCCAAGATCCCGGGAACACCGGGGAGCTGTTTTTT
CASSQDPGNTGELFF
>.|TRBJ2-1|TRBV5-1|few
TGCGCCAGCAGCCCCTCTGTGGAGGGGGGGAATGAGCAGTTCTTC
CASSPSVEGGNEQFF
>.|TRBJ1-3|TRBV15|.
TGTGCCACCAGCAGATCGGACAGCTCTGGAAACACCATATATTTT
CATSRSDSSGNTIYF
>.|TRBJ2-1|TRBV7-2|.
TGTGCCAGCAGCTTAGGGCAGGCTAGCAATGAGCAGTTCTTC
CASSLGQASNEQFF
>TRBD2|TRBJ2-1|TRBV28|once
TGTGCCAGCAGTTTATTTGGACTAGCGGGAGCGCATGAGCAGTTCTTC
CASSLFGLAGAHEQFF
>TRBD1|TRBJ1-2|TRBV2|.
TGTGCCAGCAGGGGCTTAACAGGGGGCGCGAGTGGCTACACCTTC
CASRGLTGGASGYTF
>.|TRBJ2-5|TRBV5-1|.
TGCGCCAGCAGCTTACAGGGATCCCAAGAGACCCAGTACTTC
CASSLQGSQETQYF
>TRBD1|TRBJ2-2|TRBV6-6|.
TGTGCCAGCAGTTTTGGGACAGGGGGTAACACCGGGGAGCTGTTTTTT
CASSFGTGGNTGELFF
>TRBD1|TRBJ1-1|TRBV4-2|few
TGTGCCAGCAGCCGACAGGGGAACACTGAAGCTTTCTTT
CASSRQGNTEAFF
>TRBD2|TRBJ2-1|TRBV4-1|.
TGCGCCAGCAGCCAAAACCTCTTCGGGCTAGCGGGGGGGTTTGCTGAGCAGTTCTTC
CASSQNLFGLAGGFAEQFF
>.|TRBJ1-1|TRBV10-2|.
TGCGCCAGCAGACCCGGTGCCTTGAACACTGAAGCTTTCTTT
CASRPGALNTEAFF
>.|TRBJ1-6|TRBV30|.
TGTGCCTGGAGGGGGCCCTATAATTCACCCCTCCACTTT
CAWRGPYNSPLHF
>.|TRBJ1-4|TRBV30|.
TGTGCCTGGGGATGGGCAGGGGTTGAAAAACTGTTTTTT
CAWGWAGVEKLFF
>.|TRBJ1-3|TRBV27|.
TGTGCCAGCAGTTTATCCTTGTCTGGAAACACCATATATTTT
CASSLSLSGNTIYF
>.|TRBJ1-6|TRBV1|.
TGCACCAGCAGCCAAGTCATCACGCAGGGCCGTAAGTCACCCCTCCACTTT
CTSSQVITQGRKSPLHF
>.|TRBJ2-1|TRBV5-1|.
TGCGCCAGCAGAGTGACGGGGAGCACCTACAATGAGCAGTTCTTC
CASRVTGSTYNEQFF
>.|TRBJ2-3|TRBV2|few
TGTGCCAGCAAGGGACCAAGCACAGATACGCAGTATTTT
CASKGPSTDTQYF
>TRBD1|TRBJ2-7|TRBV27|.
TGTGCCAGCAGACGGACAGGGGCCTACGAGCAGTACTTC
CASRRTGAYEQYF
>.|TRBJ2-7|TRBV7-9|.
TGTGCCAGCAGCTTAACAACGAGCTCCTACGAGCAGTACTTC
CASSLTTSSYEQYF
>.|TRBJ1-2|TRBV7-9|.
TGTGCCAGCAGCTTGGGGTCGCCAACTCCTCCAAGCTACACCTTC
CASSLGSPTPPSYTF
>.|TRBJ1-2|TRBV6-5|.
TGTGCCAGCACCCAAGGGCCAGGGGCCCTCGGTGGCTACACCTTC
CASTQGPGALGGYTF